These T cell receptor beta chains were read from a single sample in a study of blood T cells in healthy people across ages. TCRdb fed the 5' RACE reads into MiXCR, producing one record per CDR3 protein. The sample has about 680,000 distinct CDR3 sequences; over 45% are singletons. Material for sequencing was blood. Source of these receptors: an older woman in good health. Both conserved end residues are part of each CDR3. The order of the fields is J gene, clone size, V gene, CDR3 protein. Clone size is not always given. Where it is, it says once, few, many or a class for expanded clones.

>TRBJ2-3|few|TRBV9
CASSVAAGPTDTQYF
>TRBJ2-2|-|TRBV7-8
CASSLGAGGTGELFF
>TRBJ1-1|-|TRBV3-1
CASSQRGGLRTEAFF
>TRBJ2-1|-|TRBV4-3
CASSHRRDYSYNEQFF
>TRBJ2-5|few|TRBV28
CASSSGTRQETQYF
>TRBJ2-3|-|TRBV2
CASIWPAGGSTDTQYF
>TRBJ1-2|few|TRBV14
CASSQMGTGYTF
>TRBJ2-1|-|TRBV7-2
CASSLAAGGSDNEQFF
>TRBJ2-3|-|TRBV7-3
CASSPPTVDTQYF
>TRBJ2-1|many|TRBV20-1
CSAKVAEKGEQFF
>TRBJ2-7|-|TRBV5-1
CTSSLAQVPGEQYF
>TRBJ2-5|many|TRBV7-2
CASSLVLQETQYF
>TRBJ1-2|-|TRBV20-1
CSARTRDNYGYTF
>TRBJ2-1|few|TRBV7-2
CASSLVGLARFAYNEQFF
>TRBJ2-5|-|TRBV7-3
CASSAGQGETQYF